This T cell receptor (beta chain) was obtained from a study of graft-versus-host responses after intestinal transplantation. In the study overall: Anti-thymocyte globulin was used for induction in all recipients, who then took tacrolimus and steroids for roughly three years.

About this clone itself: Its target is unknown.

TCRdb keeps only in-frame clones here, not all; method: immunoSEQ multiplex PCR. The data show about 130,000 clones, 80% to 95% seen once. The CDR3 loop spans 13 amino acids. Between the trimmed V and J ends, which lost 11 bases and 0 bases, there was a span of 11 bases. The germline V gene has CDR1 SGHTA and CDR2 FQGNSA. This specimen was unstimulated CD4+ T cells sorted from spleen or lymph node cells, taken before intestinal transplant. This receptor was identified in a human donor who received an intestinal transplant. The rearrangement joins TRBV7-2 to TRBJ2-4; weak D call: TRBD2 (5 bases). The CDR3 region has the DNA TGTGCCTCCCGGACTCTAGCCAAAAACATTCAGTACTTC. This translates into CASRTLAKNIQYF. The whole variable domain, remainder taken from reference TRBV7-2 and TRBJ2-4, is GAGVSQSPSNKVTEKGKDVELRCDPISGHTALYWYRQSLGQGLEFLIYFQGNSAPDKSGLPSDRFSAERTGGSVSTLTIQRTQQEDSAVYLCASRTLAKNIQYFGAGTRLSVL.